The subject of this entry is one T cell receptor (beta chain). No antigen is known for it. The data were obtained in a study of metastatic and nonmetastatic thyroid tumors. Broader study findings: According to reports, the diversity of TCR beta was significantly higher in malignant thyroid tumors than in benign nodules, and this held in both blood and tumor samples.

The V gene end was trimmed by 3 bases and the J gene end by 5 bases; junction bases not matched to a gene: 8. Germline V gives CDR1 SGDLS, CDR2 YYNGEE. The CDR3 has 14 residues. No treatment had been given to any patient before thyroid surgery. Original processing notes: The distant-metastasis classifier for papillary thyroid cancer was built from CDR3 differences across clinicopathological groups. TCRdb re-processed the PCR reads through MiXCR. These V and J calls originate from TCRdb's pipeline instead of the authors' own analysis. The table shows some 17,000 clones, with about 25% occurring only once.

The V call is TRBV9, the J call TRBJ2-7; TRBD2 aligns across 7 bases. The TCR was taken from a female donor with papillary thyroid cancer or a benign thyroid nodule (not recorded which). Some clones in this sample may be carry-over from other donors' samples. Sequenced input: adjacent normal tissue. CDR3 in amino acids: CASSASGKLDEQYF. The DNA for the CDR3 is TGTGCCAGCAGCGCCAGCGGGAAACTCGACGAGCAGTACTTC.